The sample holds many counts of the clone carrying this T cell receptor (beta chain). The CDR3 is 17 amino acids. Trimming left V 3 bases short and J 6 bases short, with 20 bases between. Germline V gene lookup returns CDR1 SGHTA and CDR2 FQGNSA. The data belong to a study of blood T cell repertoires in COVID-19. Looking at the study overall: There were acute and convalescent COVID-19 samples, and they came from the United States, Italy and Spain. PBMCs, B-cell-depleted T cells, or T cells provided the cDNA or gDNA that made up the material.

Per the original methods: Reference gene primer amplification in the assay estimated nucleated cell counts. The protocol was immunoSEQ multiplex PCR, while the TCRdb copy is restricted to in-frame clones and leaves out a portion. The V and J calls and clone size were taken over from that table, and D and trimming were inferred from the DNA. In the table there are around 60,000 clones, roughly 86% of which are singletons. The clonotype was recovered from a human donor in a cohort sampled during active COVID-19. This sequence joins TRBV7-2 and TRBJ2-2; weak D call: TRBD1 (8 bases). Sequencing input: peripheral blood. In nucleotides, the CDR3 is TGTGCCAGCAGCTTGCCCCAGGGGGCGGGAGCTCCCGGGGAGCTGTTTTTT. It yields the protein CASSLPQGAGAPGELFF.